The 27 T cell receptor beta chains below all came from one sample that was sequenced in a study of OX40 agonist ivuxolimab in advanced cancers. Only in-frame clones appear in the TCRdb table, and some are missing; sequencing was by immunoSEQ multiplex PCR. The profile shows tens of thousands of clones, roughly 82% of them singletons. Material: CD4+ or CD8+ T cells sorted from blood, obtained in a trial of the OX40 agonist ivuxolimab. The source of these receptors is an adult with an advanced solid tumor such as melanoma, head and neck, liver or kidney cancer.

V and J are TRBV28 and TRBJ1-5; D is ambiguous. Germline lookup yields CDR1 MDHEN and CDR2 SYDVKM. Trimming cost V 2 bases and J 7 bases, with 15 bases left between them. This CDR3 is built from 15 residues. CDR3 nucleotide sequence: TGTGCCAGCAGTTTAGCTTGGACGTTTGGACAGCCCCAGCATTTT. It codes for CASSLAWTFGQPQHF.

This chain links TRBV7-9 with TRBJ2-5; D is ambiguous. From germline, CDR1 is SEHNR and CDR2 FQNEAQ (reference sequence). The V gene lost 7 bases and the J gene lost 4 bases, with 10 bases spanning the gap. This CDR3 is 12 amino acids long. As DNA, the CDR3 is TGTGCCAGCACCCGCCCGGGAGAGACCCAGTACTTC. Protein product: CASTRPGETQYF.

The chain carries TRBV6-1 and TRBJ2-7; no clear D. V was cut by 5 bases and J by 0 bases, with 8 bases left in between. From germline, CDR1 is MNHNS and CDR2 SASEGT. This CDR3 contains 13 residues. The CDR3 DNA follows: TGTGCCAGCAGTCAGTGGGTCTCCTACGAGCAGTACTTC. Translated: CASSQWVSYEQYF.

This clone was seen a handful of times. The chain has TRBV10-3 and TRBJ2-3; 9 bases fit TRBD2. V was pared by 3 bases and J by 0 bases, with 7 bases of the junction left unmatched. CDR1 ENHRY and CDR2 SYGVKD come from the germline V gene. The CDR3 is made up of 17 amino acids. The CDR3 coding sequence is TGTGCCATCAGTGAAGCTGTTACTAGCGGGAGCACAGATACGCAGTATTTT. This sequence encodes CAISEAVTSGSTDTQYF.

V is TRBV6-5 and J is TRBJ2-3, with D perhaps TRBD2 (5 bases). The CDR3 extends over 15 amino acids. V lost 6 bases and J 4 bases, leaving 17 bases between the germline ends. Germline-derived CDR1 and CDR2 are MNHEY and SVGAGI. The CDR3 here is CASSPVGGLSDTQYF. The CDR3 coding sequence is TGTGCCAGCAGCCCGGTGGGCGGGCTCTCAGATACGCAGTATTTT.

This clone rates as large. The rearrangement links TRBV7-8 to TRBJ2-7; D unresolved. This CDR3 region has 12 residues. Looked up from germline, CDR1 is SGHVS and CDR2 is FQNEAQ. Deletions cut 2 bases from V and 4 bases from J, with 6 bases between. CDR3 residues: CASSLRDYEQYF. The CDR3 coding sequence is TGTGCCAGCAGCTTACGAGATTACGAGCAGTACTTC.

This sequence joins TRBV2 and TRBJ2-1; D unclear. CDR3 length equals 15 residues. Trimming cost V 3 bases and J 6 bases, with 15 bases left between them. Germline values: CDR1 SNHLY, CDR2 FYNNEI. The CDR3 sequence: CASSDPVIHPNEQFF. CDR3 bases: TGTGCCAGCAGTGACCCAGTAATACATCCCAATGAGCAGTTCTTC.

This clone has more than one count but fewer than ten. The chain has TRBV10-3 and TRBJ1-1; D unclear. Trimming shortened V by 5 bases and J by 0 bases, and 7 bases separated the two germline ends. The CDR3 covers 13 residues. The germline V gene has CDR1 ENHRY and CDR2 SYGVKD. CDR3 DNA sequence: TGTGCCATCAGTCTAGCATTGAACACTGAAGCTTTCTTT. Translation: CAISLALNTEAFF.

The V and J genes are TRBV5-1 and TRBJ2-7; 14 bases line up with TRBD2. The V and J ends lost 4 bases and 3 bases, in that order; junction bases with no gene match: 0. This CDR3 has 14 amino acids. Germline assignment: CDR1 SGHRS and CDR2 YFSETQ. The CDR3 sequence is CASSGTSGGYEQYF. CDR3 in DNA: TGCGCCAGCAGCGGGACTAGCGGGGGCTACGAGCAGTACTTC.

The rearrangement uses TRBV14 and TRBJ1-1; 9 bases fit TRBD1. Trimming removed 6 bases from V and 0 bases from J; junction bases left unmatched: 8. The germline gives CDR1 SGHDN, CDR2 FVKESK. This CDR3 has 16 residues. The CDR3 DNA sequence: TGTGCCAGCAGTCTGGACAGGGGTTGGATGAACACTGAAGCTTTCTTT. Translating it yields CASSLDRGWMNTEAFF.

This chain links TRBV6-1 with TRBJ2-7, with D hard to call. The CDR3 is 16 amino acids. Trimming cost V 3 bases and J 3 bases, with 18 bases left between them. Germline V gene data show CDR1 as MNHNS and CDR2 as SASEGT. This chain's CDR3 is CASSDVAWPVDYEQYF. The CDR3 region has the DNA TGTGCCAGCAGTGACGTCGCGTGGCCGGTTGACTACGAGCAGTACTTC.

The rearrangement links TRBV4-1 to TRBJ2-2; D is possibly TRBD2 (7 bases). Trimming stripped 2 bases from V and 13 bases from J, with 20 bases between. Per the germline V gene, CDR1 is MGHRA and CDR2 is YSYEKL. This CDR3 has 15 residues. CDR3 amino acids: CASSQMGEGDIGLFF. The CDR3 coding sequence is TGCGCCAGCAGCCAAATGGGGGAGGGGGACATCGGGCTGTTTTTT.

The chain uses TRBV4-1 and TRBJ1-1; 7 nucleotides agree with TRBD1. From germline, CDR1 is MGHRA and CDR2 YSYEKL. The CDR3 is made up of 15 amino acids. With V trimmed by 5 bases and J by 6 bases, 12 bases remained unmatched. CDR3 DNA sequence: TGCGCCAGCAGCTTTCAATTCACAGGGGATGCTGAAGCTTTCTTT. This sequence encodes CASSFQFTGDAEAFF.

The chain couples TRBV27 to TRBJ2-2; TRBD2 matches at 11 bases. J lost 6 bases, V lost 6 bases, and 9 bases had no gene match. Per the germline V gene, CDR1 is MNHEY and CDR2 is SMNVEV (reference sequence). CDR3 size: 16 residues. The CDR3 sequence is CASRPSGRSSAGELFF. The CDR3 DNA is TGTGCCAGCAGACCTAGCGGGAGGTCCTCCGCCGGGGAGCTGTTTTTT.

This chain joins TRBV7-9 and TRBJ2-1; D not certain. Trimming took off 3 bases at V and 2 bases at J, with 8 bases between the two ends. CDR3 length: 14 amino acids. The V gene's germline CDR1 is SEHNR and CDR2 FQNEAQ (reference sequence). CDR3: CASSFTLAYNEQFF. The CDR3, as DNA: TGTGCCAGCAGCTTCACCCTAGCCTACAATGAGCAGTTCTTC.

This clone was counted only a few times. The rearrangement uses TRBV25-1 and TRBJ2-1; D is possibly TRBD1 or TRBD2 (5 bases each). V lost 6 bases, J lost 1 base, and 13 bases lay in between. Germline V gene lookup returns CDR1 MGHDK and CDR2 SYGVNS. The CDR3 is 15 amino acids. The DNA for the CDR3 is TGTGCCAGCAGATCAACGGGGCCATCCTACAATGAGCAGTTCTTC. Its translation: CASRSTGPSYNEQFF.

The chain combines TRBV19 with TRBJ2-1; the match to TRBD2 covers 7 bases. The germline CDR1 and CDR2 sequences are LNHDA and SQIVND (reference sequence). The CDR3 is 15 residues long. V was clipped by 3 bases and J by 2 bases; unmatched bases: 4. CDR3 sequence (DNA): TGTGCCAGTAGTATCAGGGAGGGGACCTACAATGAGCAGTTCTTC. This codes for CASSIREGTYNEQFF.

The DNA for the CDR3 is TGTGCCAGCAGCTTCGGACTAGCGGGGAGTCGATATAGCACAGATACGCAGTATTTT. Protein sequence: CASSFGLAGSRYSTDTQYF. The gene calls are TRBV11-2 and TRBJ2-3; the match to TRBD2 covers 12 bases. V trimming: 3 bases; J trimming: 0 bases; junction bases outside the gene matches: 10. Germline loops: CDR1 SGHAT, CDR2 FQNNGV. CDR3 length: 19 residues.

This chain joins TRBV9 and TRBJ1-3; weak D call: TRBD1 (5 bases). The length of the CDR3 is 15 residues. V was clipped by 4 bases and J by 0 bases, with 11 bases between them. CDR1 is SGDLS, CDR2 YYNGEE, per germline. The CDR3 DNA reads as TGTGCCAGCAGCTCTGACAGTTACTCTGGAAACACCATATATTTT. Amino acid sequence: CASSSDSYSGNTIYF.

The genes are TRBV15 and TRBJ2-2, with D maybe TRBD2 (5 bases). V was trimmed by 0 bases and J by 0 bases, leaving 11 bases between them. Per the germline V gene, CDR1 is LNHNV and CDR2 is YYDKDF (reference sequence). CDR3 length equals 17 residues. CDR3 DNA sequence: TGTGCCACCAGCAGAGACTCGGGGTACTCGAACACCGGGGAGCTGTTTTTT. It translates to CATSRDSGYSNTGELFF.

The chain links TRBV28 to TRBJ2-7; D ambiguous. The CDR3 is made up of 14 amino acids. Germline values: CDR1 MDHEN, CDR2 SYDVKM. Between the trimmed V and J ends, which lost 2 bases and 6 bases, there was a span of 14 bases. Here the CDR3 DNA reads TGTGCCAGCAGTTTAAGTCCCCAGAACAGCGAGCAGTACTTC. This codes for CASSLSPQNSEQYF.

The chain is built from TRBV19 and TRBJ2-2; 8 nucleotides align to TRBD2. The CDR3 runs to 14 residues. Germline CDR1 LNHDA, CDR2 SQIVND (reference sequence). The V gene end was trimmed by 2 bases and the J gene end by 5 bases; junction bases not matched to a gene: 1. The CDR3 loop reads CASSITGGTGELFF. The CDR3 DNA is TGTGCCAGTAGTATAACGGGAGGGACCGGGGAGCTGTTTTTT.

The chain is built from TRBV5-4 and TRBJ2-5, with TRBD1 as a possible D gene (6 bases). The V and J ends lost 0 bases and 3 bases respectively, with 9 bases between them. Germline assignment: CDR1 SGHNT and CDR2 YYREEE (reference sequence). This CDR3 spans 14 amino acids. CDR3 coding DNA: TGTGCCAGCAGCTTGGACAGGGAGAAAGAGACCCAGTACTTC. Translating it yields CASSLDREKETQYF.

The chain carries TRBV15 and TRBJ2-3, with D perhaps TRBD2 (6 bases). Germline assignment: CDR1 LNHNV and CDR2 YYDKDF (reference sequence). This CDR3 region has 17 residues. V gave up 4 bases and J gave up 0 bases, with 17 bases separating them. The CDR3 region is CATSTEPSGVSTDTQYF. The CDR3 nucleotides are TGTGCCACCAGCACCGAACCCTCGGGAGTGAGCACAGATACGCAGTATTTT.

J is TRBJ2-2 and V is TRBV27, with no clear D. CDR1 MNHEY and CDR2 SMNVEV come from the germline V gene (reference sequence). Trimming took 3 bases from V and 7 from J, leaving 6 bases between them. This CDR3 contains 12 residues. CDR3 bases: TGTGCCAGCAGTTTTGTTTACGGGGAGCTGTTTTTT. This gives the protein CASSFVYGELFF.

The J gene is TRBJ2-5, the V gene TRBV5-1; 7 nucleotides align to TRBD2. The closer fit of TRBJ2-7 to the DNA end suggests the J call may be wrong. The CDR3 covers 17 residues. Germline-derived CDR1 and CDR2 are SGHRS and YFSETQ. The CDR3 region is CASSLGVGGRGSYEQYF. DNA of the CDR3: TGCGCCAGCAGCTTGGGAGTCGGCGGGAGAGGCTCCTACGAGCAGTACTTC.

This clone was seen more than once but under ten times. The chain links TRBV7-8 to TRBJ2-2; maybe TRBD1 (6 bases). V dropped 8 bases and J dropped 1 base, with 14 bases sitting between them. The germline gives CDR1 SGHVS, CDR2 FQNEAQ. This CDR3 is built from 15 residues. The CDR3 sequence is CASSLWGQNTGELFF. DNA for the CDR3: TGTGCCAGCTCCCTTTGGGGACAGAACACCGGGGAGCTGTTTTTT.